This note documents a single T cell receptor beta chain sequence. Using immunoSEQ multiplex PCR, the repertoire was profiled, and TCRdb retains in-frame clones only, with some absent. The sample lists 190,000 or so clones, about two thirds occurring once. The record originates from a study of cytotoxic CD8 clonotypes in ibrutinib-treated CLL. Study-wide background: Among responders, 24 were partial and 2 complete; after median roughly 65 months, around 15 stayed remitted and roughly 12 progressed. Collecting the response samples happened after a median 12 months of treatment, with a range of 6 to 36.

V lost 0 bases to trimming and J lost 2 bases, with 8 bases between them. Per germline, CDR1 SNHLY and CDR2 FYNNEI. The CDR3 covers 14 residues. The rearrangement uses TRBV2 and TRBJ2-7; possibly TRBD2 for D (6 bases). This sample comprised PBMCs, obtained after 24 months of ibrutinib treatment. This clonotype was sampled from a human donor with chronic lymphocytic leukemia. DNA for the CDR3: TGTGCCAGCAGTGAAGCAGGACTAACCTACGAGCAGTACTTC. Its protein is CASSEAGLTYEQYF.